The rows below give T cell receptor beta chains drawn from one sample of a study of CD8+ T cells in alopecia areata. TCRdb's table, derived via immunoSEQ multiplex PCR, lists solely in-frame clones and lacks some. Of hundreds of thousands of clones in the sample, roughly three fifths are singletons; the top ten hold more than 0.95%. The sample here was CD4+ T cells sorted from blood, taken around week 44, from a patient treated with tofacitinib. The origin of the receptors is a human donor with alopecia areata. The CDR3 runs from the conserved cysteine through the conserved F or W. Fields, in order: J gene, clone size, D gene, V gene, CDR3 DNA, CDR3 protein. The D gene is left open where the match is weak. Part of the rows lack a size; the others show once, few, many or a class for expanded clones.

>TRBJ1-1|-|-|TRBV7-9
TGTGCCAGCAGCTTAGATACGAACACTGAAGCTTTCTTT
CASSLDTNTEAFF
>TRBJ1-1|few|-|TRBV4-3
TGCGCCAGCAGCCAAGGACTAGCAAACACTGAAGCTTTCTTT
CASSQGLANTEAFF
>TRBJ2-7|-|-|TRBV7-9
TGTGCCAGCAGCTTAGGGGCGGGGCCCTACGAGCAGTACTTC
CASSLGAGPYEQYF
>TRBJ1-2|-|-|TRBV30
TGTGCCTGGAGTGGGGTGGAGGGTGGCTACACCTTC
CAWSGVEGGYTF
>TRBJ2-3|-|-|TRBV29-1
TGCAGCGTTGCCCTGGGGGGCCGTACAGATACGCAGTATTTT
CSVALGGRTDTQYF
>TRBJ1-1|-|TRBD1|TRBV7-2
TGTGCCAGCAGCTCTGCCCTCGGACAGGCTCCTGAAGCTTTCTTT
CASSSALGQAPEAFF
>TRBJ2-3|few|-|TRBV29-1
TGCAGCGTTGGATCCGGGGAAGATACGCAGTATTTT
CSVGSGEDTQYF
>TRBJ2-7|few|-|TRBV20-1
TGCAGTGCTAGGGAGGACTACGAGCAGTACTTC
CSAREDYEQYF
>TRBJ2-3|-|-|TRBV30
TGTGCCCAAGGACAGCCAGATACGCAGTATTTT
CAQGQPDTQYF
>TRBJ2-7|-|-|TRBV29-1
TGCAGCGTTGAGCAGGGTAAGCCCTACGAGCAGTACTTC
CSVEQGKPYEQYF
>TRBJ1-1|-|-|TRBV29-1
TGCAGCGGGGATGGTGGACAGAGCTTCGGAGCTTTCTTT
CSGDGGQSFGAFF
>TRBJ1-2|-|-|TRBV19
TGTGCCAGTAGTTTGGGAGTGGGGAACTATGGCTACACCTTC
CASSLGVGNYGYTF
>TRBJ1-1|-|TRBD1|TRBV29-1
TGCAGCGCCCTCCGGGACAGGGGGCCCGGAAACACTGAAGCTTTCTTT
CSALRDRGPGNTEAFF